This T cell receptor (beta chain) was sequenced in a study of cytomegalovirus exposure and HLA in healthy donors. The PCR used 60 Vbeta and 13 Jbeta primers. Some clones are missing from TCRdb's copy, which holds only in-frame ones; the method was immunoSEQ multiplex PCR. The table has 150,000 to 200,000 clones, approximately 84% seen once. Study observations and caveats: The productive fraction for most TCR beta V segments was about 87% or about 30% in an earlier analysis.

Germline lookup yields CDR1 SGHNT and CDR2 YYREEE (reference sequence). Trimming at V came to 6 bases and at J to 1 base, leaving 12 bases not matched to a gene. This CDR3 region has 17 residues. Comments on this clone: Its antigen remains unknown.

Sequences were obtained from PBMCs. The sequence was collected from a girl between 5 and 17 years old in good health and CMV-seropositive. V is TRBV5-4 and J is TRBJ1-4; TRBD1 matches at 7 bases. The CDR3 DNA is TGTGCCAGCAAACCTAAGGGGGCAGCGTTAACTAATGAAAAACTGTTTTTT. This sequence encodes CASKPKGAALTNEKLFF. Combining the CDR3 with reference TRBV5-4 and TRBJ1-4 gives the whole variable domain ETGVTQSPTHLIKTRGQQVTLRCSSQSGHNTVSWYQQALGQGPQFIFQYYREEENGRGNFPPRFSGLQFPNYSSELNVNALELDDSALYLCASKPKGAALTNEKLFFGSGTQLSVL.